Listed below are T cell receptor beta chains from one sample, sequenced in a study of blood T cell repertoires in COVID-19. Generated by immunoSEQ multiplex PCR, the TCRdb table keeps only in-frame clones and is missing some. Of 270,000 or so clones listed, 88% were seen once; the top ten hold 0.95% to 1.5%. Sequencing used PBMCs or T cells enriched from blood (not recorded which). The origin of the receptors is a middle-aged woman with acute COVID-19. CDR3s include the opening cysteine and the closing phenylalanine or tryptophan. A D gene is named only where the DNA matches it firmly. Expanded clones are given a class, and other clones once, few, many or no size at all.

TRBJ2-7 TRBV5-1 TRBD1 . CASSLTGTETYEQYF TGCGCCAGCAGCTTAACCGGGACAGAAACCTACGAGCAGTACTTC
TRBJ1-6 TRBV11-3 . . CASSLDSDSPLHF TGTGCCAGCAGCTTAGATTCGGATTCACCCCTCCACTTT
TRBJ1-2 TRBV9 . . CASSVADRPGYGYTF TGTGCCAGCAGCGTAGCTGACAGGCCGGGCTATGGCTACACCTTC
TRBJ1-6 TRBV9 . . CASSVGGLGYNSPLHF TGTGCCAGCAGCGTCGGAGGGCTGGGCTATAATTCACCCCTCCACTTT
TRBJ2-7 TRBV4-1 . . CASSQVRAGYEQYF TGCGCCAGCAGCCAAGTGAGAGCAGGCTACGAGCAGTACTTC
TRBJ1-3 TRBV18 . . CASSPRSGLGNSDTIYF TGTGCCAGCTCACCCCGGAGCGGTCTGGGAAATAGTGACACCATATATTTT
TRBJ1-2 TRBV2 TRBD1 . CASSEQGGRNYGYTF TGTGCCAGCAGTGAACAGGGGGGCCGAAACTATGGCTACACCTTC
TRBJ1-2 TRBV27 . . CASSLQGTELWRGYTF TGTGCCAGCAGTTTACAGGGGACGGAGCTTTGGCGGGGCTACACCTTC
TRBJ2-1 TRBV9 TRBD2 . CASSTDGLAGNEQFF TGTGCCAGCAGTACTGACGGACTAGCGGGGAATGAGCAGTTCTTC
TRBJ1-6 TRBV11-3 TRBD1 . CASSLGQGYSPLHF TGTGCCAGCAGCCTTGGACAGGGGTACTCACCCCTCCACTTT
TRBJ2-1 TRBV5-4 TRBD2 . CASSPGTSGISEQFF TGTGCCAGCAGCCCCGGGACTAGCGGGATTAGTGAGCAGTTCTTC
TRBJ2-7 TRBV10-2 . . CASNQGYEQYF TGCGCCAGCAACCAGGGGTACGAGCAGTACTTC
TRBJ2-1 TRBV5-1 TRBD1 . CASGDSNNEQFF TGCGCCAGCGGGGACAGCAACAATGAGCAGTTCTTC
TRBJ2-5 TRBV2 . . CASSERGRGTQETQYF TGTGCCAGCAGTGAGCGGGGACGCGGGACCCAAGAGACCCAGTACTTC
TRBJ2-2 TRBV15 . . CATRVRGGELFF TGTGCCACCAGGGTTAGGGGCGGGGAGCTGTTTTTT
TRBJ1-2 TRBV18 TRBD1 . CASSPGTGGIYGYTF TGTGCCAGCTCACCAGGGACAGGGGGAATCTATGGCTACACCTTC
TRBJ2-7 TRBV5-1 TRBD2 . CASSPLTSGRAYEQYF TGCGCCAGCAGCCCCTTAACTAGCGGGAGGGCCTACGAGCAGTACTTC
TRBJ2-2 TRBV28 . . CASTTQGPQKLAGELFF TGTGCCAGCACCACCCAGGGGCCCCAGAAATTGGCCGGGGAGCTGTTTTTT
TRBJ2-2 TRBV4-1 TRBD2 few CASSQASGTNTGELFF TGCGCCAGCAGCCAAGCTAGCGGGACCAACACCGGGGAGCTGTTTTTT
TRBJ1-5 TRBV19 . . CASTGSGIGQPQHF TGTGCCAGTACAGGGTCTGGGATCGGGCAGCCCCAGCATTTT
TRBJ1-3 TRBV15 . few CATSRGGTIGNTIYF TGTGCCACCAGCAGAGGCGGGACTATAGGAAACACCATATATTTT
TRBJ2-1 TRBV19 . . CASSPQQGLPFF TGTGCCAGTAGTCCCCAACAGGGTTTGCCGTTCTTC
TRBJ1-6 TRBV2 . . CASSEGYRANSPLHF TGTGCCAGCAGTGAGGGGTACAGGGCTAATTCACCCCTCCACTTT
TRBJ1-4 TRBV5-4 TRBD1 . CASSGPGQGGEKLFF TGTGCCAGCAGCGGACCGGGACAGGGCGGAGAAAAACTGTTTTTT
TRBJ2-7 TRBV5-8 . . CASSLPSGVSYEQYF TGTGCCAGCAGCTTGCCGAGCGGAGTCTCCTACGAGCAGTACTTC
TRBJ1-1 TRBV30 . . CAWRTVNTEAFF TGTGCCTGGAGGACAGTGAACACTGAAGCTTTCTTT
TRBJ2-7 TRBV28 . once CASSRLTGSSYEQYF TGTGCCAGCAGTCGCCTCACAGGGAGCTCCTACGAGCAGTACTTC
TRBJ2-7 TRBV15 TRBD2 . CATARGGSSYEQYF TGTGCCACAGCCCGGGGGGGATCCTCCTACGAGCAGTACTTC
TRBJ2-1 TRBV29-1 . . CSSFESYNEQFF TGCAGCTCCTTCGAGTCCTACAATGAGCAGTTCTTC
TRBJ1-2 TRBV7-6 . . CASSPRQVSNYGYTF TGTGCCAGCAGCCCCCGACAGGTATCAAACTATGGCTACACCTTC
TRBJ2-3 TRBV24-1 TRBD2 . CATSELAGGSTDTQYF TGTGCCACCAGTGAGTTAGCGGGAGGGAGCACAGATACGCAGTATTTT
TRBJ2-7 TRBV10-3 TRBD2 . CAISDPAGTPEQYF TGTGCCATCAGCGACCCAGCGGGAACGCCCGAGCAGTACTTC
TRBJ2-5 TRBV7-9 . . CAILEGGETQYF TGTGCCATTCTGGAGGGAGGAGAGACCCAGTACTTC
TRBJ1-4 TRBV9 TRBD1 once CASSPGQATNEKLFF TGTGCCAGCAGCCCCGGACAGGCAACTAATGAAAAACTGTTTTTT
TRBJ1-1 TRBV6-6 TRBD1 . CASSYSEGADTEAFF TGTGCCAGCAGTTACTCCGAGGGGGCTGACACTGAAGCTTTCTTT
TRBJ2-7 TRBV29-1 . . CSVEDRRGGPSSYEQYF TGCAGCGTTGAAGATAGAAGGGGGGGGCCTAGCTCCTACGAGCAGTACTTC
TRBJ1-5 TRBV28 . . CASRTQGLVGNQPQHF TGTGCCAGCAGGACCCAGGGGTTAGTGGGCAATCAGCCCCAGCATTTT
TRBJ1-1 TRBV29-1 TRBD1 . CSVVYRGRMNTEAFF TGCAGCGTTGTGTACAGGGGGCGGATGAACACTGAAGCTTTCTTT
TRBJ2-3 TRBV15 . . CATSRRGGGSTDTQYF TGTGCCACCAGCAGAAGGGGGGGAGGGAGCACAGATACGCAGTATTTT
TRBJ1-2 TRBV28 TRBD1 . CASSPGQGVYGYTF TGTGCCAGCAGTCCGGGACAGGGGGTCTATGGCTACACCTTC
TRBJ2-2 TRBV19 . . CASSITGGAGELFF TGTGCCAGTAGTATTACAGGGGGGGCCGGGGAGCTGTTTTTT
TRBJ2-1 TRBV9 TRBD2 . CASSPRVAGGPEQFF TGTGCCAGCAGCCCCCGGGTAGCGGGAGGACCTGAGCAGTTCTTC
TRBJ1-1 TRBV28 . . CASSPPGSGAFF TGTGCCAGCAGTCCACCGGGGTCGGGGGCTTTCTTT
TRBJ2-3 TRBV7-9 . . CASSLRRGGTDTQYF TGTGCCAGCAGCTTACGAAGGGGGGGAACAGATACGCAGTATTTT
TRBJ1-6 TRBV6-5 . . CASSRYGELHF TGTGCCAGCAGTCGCTACGGGGAACTCCACTTT
TRBJ2-3 TRBV11-2 TRBD2 . CASSLSRGLAGKTTDTQYF TGTGCCAGCAGCTTATCCCGAGGACTAGCGGGAAAAACCACAGATACGCAGTATTTT
TRBJ2-5 TRBV24-1 TRBD2 . CATGTGRAGWETQYF TGTGCCACCGGGACCGGGAGGGCCGGTTGGGAGACCCAGTACTTC
TRBJ2-2 TRBV7-3 TRBD2 . CASSSAGDTGELFF TGTGCCAGCAGTTCAGCGGGAGACACCGGGGAGCTGTTTTTT
TRBJ1-3 TRBV29-1 . . CSALASGNTIYF TGCAGCGCACTCGCCTCTGGAAACACCATATATTTT
TRBJ2-3 TRBV5-1 . . CASSFGAITDTQYF TGCGCCAGCAGCTTTGGGGCTATCACAGATACGCAGTATTTT
TRBJ2-5 TRBV2 . . CASSGELQETQYF TGTGCCAGCAGTGGGGAGTTACAAGAGACCCAGTACTTC
TRBJ1-5 TRBV30 TRBD1 once CAWAGTGNQPQHF TGTGCCTGGGCCGGGACAGGGAATCAGCCCCAGCATTTT
TRBJ1-2 TRBV7-9 . few CASSRLGYTF TGTGCCAGCAGCCGGTTAGGCTACACCTTC